These T cell receptor beta chains were read from a single sample in a study of shared clonotypes between healthy human individuals. The data were produced by immunoSEQ multiplex PCR, yet TCRdb's version contains in-frame clones alone and is incomplete. This table has roughly 590,000 clones, less than 97% appearing once. Material: naive CD8+ T cells sorted from blood. Receptors originate from a woman aged 25 to 39 in good health. The CDR3 runs from the conserved cysteine through the conserved F or W. Fields, in order: clone size, V gene, D gene, J gene, CDR3 DNA, CDR3 protein. A D gene is named only where the DNA matches it firmly. Not every row has a clone size; where given, it reads once, few, many or a size class.

clone size: .
V gene: TRBV27
D gene: TRBD2
J gene: TRBJ2-5
CDR3 DNA: TGTGCCAGCAGTTTGGGGTCAACGGGGGGGACCCAGTACTTC
CDR3 protein: CASSLGSTGGTQYF

clone size: .
V gene: TRBV5-1
D gene: .
J gene: TRBJ2-7
CDR3 DNA: TGCGCCAGCAGCGCGTATGCAGGTGGGAACTACGAGCAGTACTTC
CDR3 protein: CASSAYAGGNYEQYF

clone size: .
V gene: TRBV28
D gene: .
J gene: TRBJ1-5
CDR3 DNA: TGTGCCAGCAGTTATCCCATAAGGGGCCAGCATTTT
CDR3 protein: CASSYPIRGQHF

clone size: .
V gene: TRBV27
D gene: TRBD1
J gene: TRBJ2-3
CDR3 DNA: TGTGCCAGCAGTCCGGGACAGGGACCAGATACGCAGTATTTT
CDR3 protein: CASSPGQGPDTQYF

clone size: .
V gene: TRBV27
D gene: .
J gene: TRBJ2-5
CDR3 DNA: TGTGCCAGCAGTTTTTCAGGGCGAGGGACCCAGTACTTC
CDR3 protein: CASSFSGRGTQYF

clone size: .
V gene: TRBV9
D gene: .
J gene: TRBJ2-5
CDR3 DNA: TGTGCCAGCAGCGTCAAGTCTGGAGAGACCCAGTACTTC
CDR3 protein: CASSVKSGETQYF

clone size: once
V gene: TRBV15
D gene: TRBD1
J gene: TRBJ2-5
CDR3 DNA: TGTGCCACCAGCAGGGAGGACAGGGTTCAAGAGACCCAGTACTTC
CDR3 protein: CATSREDRVQETQYF

clone size: .
V gene: TRBV28
D gene: TRBD1
J gene: TRBJ1-2
CDR3 DNA: TGTGCCAGCAGTTCCCCGACAGGGACCTATGGCTACACCTTC
CDR3 protein: CASSSPTGTYGYTF

clone size: .
V gene: TRBV7-9
D gene: TRBD1
J gene: TRBJ1-5
CDR3 DNA: TGTGCCAGCAGCTTAGTAAACAGGGGGGTATTGGATCAGCCCCAGCATTTT
CDR3 protein: CASSLVNRGVLDQPQHF

clone size: once
V gene: TRBV2
D gene: .
J gene: TRBJ2-2
CDR3 DNA: TGTGCCAGCAGTGAATGGACAAGGGGGAACACCGGGGAGCTGTTTTTT
CDR3 protein: CASSEWTRGNTGELFF

clone size: .
V gene: TRBV27
D gene: .
J gene: TRBJ2-3
CDR3 DNA: TGTGCCAGCAGTCGGTGGACCGGTAGGGCGCCGCCAGATACGCAGTATTTT
CDR3 protein: CASSRWTGRAPPDTQYF

clone size: .
V gene: TRBV6-1
D gene: TRBD1
J gene: TRBJ1-2
CDR3 DNA: TGTGCCAGCATTCGAAACGGGGACAGCAACTATGGCTACACCTTC
CDR3 protein: CASIRNGDSNYGYTF

clone size: .
V gene: TRBV28
D gene: TRBD2
J gene: TRBJ2-7
CDR3 DNA: TGTGCCAGCAGTCCCTTTAGCGGGAGGAGCAACGAGCAGTACTTC
CDR3 protein: CASSPFSGRSNEQYF

clone size: .
V gene: TRBV28
D gene: .
J gene: TRBJ1-1
CDR3 DNA: TGTGCCAGCAGCACAACCCAGGGAACTGAAGCTTTCTTT
CDR3 protein: CASSTTQGTEAFF

clone size: .
V gene: TRBV28
D gene: .
J gene: TRBJ2-5
CDR3 DNA: TGTGCCAGCACCCCCGGGGGCGGGAGAGCAGAGACCCAGTACTTC
CDR3 protein: CASTPGGGRAETQYF

clone size: .
V gene: TRBV5-8
D gene: TRBD1
J gene: TRBJ1-2
CDR3 DNA: TGTGCCAGCAGCTTGGCCATACAGGGGGGCAGCTATGGCTACACCTTC
CDR3 protein: CASSLAIQGGSYGYTF

clone size: .
V gene: TRBV2
D gene: TRBD2
J gene: TRBJ2-7
CDR3 DNA: TGTGCCAGCAGTTTAGCGGGGATGACCTACGAGCAGTACTTC
CDR3 protein: CASSLAGMTYEQYF

clone size: .
V gene: TRBV19
D gene: TRBD1
J gene: TRBJ2-7
CDR3 DNA: TGTGCCAGTAGTACCCGGACAGGGGGCTACGAGCAGTACTTC
CDR3 protein: CASSTRTGGYEQYF

clone size: .
V gene: TRBV4-1
D gene: TRBD1
J gene: TRBJ1-5
CDR3 DNA: TGCGCCAGCAGCCATCGCCAGGGGGCGCGAAATCAGCCCCAGCATTTT
CDR3 protein: CASSHRQGARNQPQHF

clone size: .
V gene: TRBV27
D gene: .
J gene: TRBJ1-2
CDR3 DNA: TGTGCCAGCAGTTTAATTCAGGGTAGTGGCTACACCTTC
CDR3 protein: CASSLIQGSGYTF

clone size: .
V gene: TRBV14
D gene: .
J gene: TRBJ2-7
CDR3 DNA: TGTGCCAGCAGTTCGGGATTAGAGGGTTTATCGAAGTACTTC
CDR3 protein: CASSSGLEGLSKYF

clone size: .
V gene: TRBV29-1
D gene: .
J gene: TRBJ2-7
CDR3 DNA: TGCAGCGTCCTACGCTCATTGGGGGGGGGCCGCCCCTACGAGCAGTACTTC
CDR3 protein: CSVLRSLGGGRPYEQYF

clone size: once
V gene: TRBV29-1
D gene: .
J gene: TRBJ2-2
CDR3 DNA: TGCAGCGTACGAGATCCGGGATCAGGAACCGGGGAGCTGTTTTTT
CDR3 protein: CSVRDPGSGTGELFF

clone size: .
V gene: TRBV27
D gene: .
J gene: TRBJ2-5
CDR3 DNA: TGTGCCAGCAGTTCGGACAGAGAGACCCAGTACTTC
CDR3 protein: CASSSDRETQYF

clone size: .
V gene: TRBV27
D gene: TRBD2
J gene: TRBJ2-3
CDR3 DNA: TGTGCCAGCCATAGTGTTAGCGGGTCAGATACGCAGTATTTT
CDR3 protein: CASHSVSGSDTQYF

clone size: .
V gene: TRBV2
D gene: .
J gene: TRBJ2-2
CDR3 DNA: TGTGCCAGCAGTCCGGGAAGCCCCCCAATGAACACCGGGGAGCTGTTTTTT
CDR3 protein: CASSPGSPPMNTGELFF

clone size: .
V gene: TRBV27
D gene: .
J gene: TRBJ2-1
CDR3 DNA: TGTGCCAGCAGTTCCTCGACTAGTTATGAGCAGTTCTTC
CDR3 protein: CASSSSTSYEQFF

clone size: .
V gene: TRBV6-1
D gene: .
J gene: TRBJ2-7
CDR3 DNA: TGTGCCAGCAGTGATTGGGGGTACGAGCAGTACTTC
CDR3 protein: CASSDWGYEQYF

clone size: .
V gene: TRBV28
D gene: TRBD2
J gene: TRBJ2-7
CDR3 DNA: TGTGCCAGCAGTTTAATATTCGGGGGAGGGCCCCCCTACGAGCAGTACTTC
CDR3 protein: CASSLIFGGGPPYEQYF